The sequence of this T cell receptor beta chain was determined in a study of T cells in Graves' hyperthyroidism and ophthalmopathy. Trimming stripped 6 bases from V and 6 bases from J, with 9 bases between. CDR3 length equals 12 residues. This clonotype has at least ten counts. Amplified regions were TCR beta CDR3 sequences from RNA transcripts. Researchers ran a first-round RT-PCR on the TCR CDR3 using the HTBI primer set. TCRdb re-called the multiplex PCR reads with MiXCR, one entry per CDR3 protein. The top ten hold roughly 4.3% of the sample, which has 640,000 or so distinct CDR3 sequences, approximately 14% seen once.

The chain combines TRBV12-3 or TRBV12-4 with TRBJ1-5; TRBD1 is a possible D gene (5 bases). This clonotype was obtained from a woman between 35 and 50 years old with Graves' ophthalmopathy. Sequencing was performed on blood. The CDR3 spells CASSLRGQPQHF. CDR3 DNA: TGTGCCAGCAGCCTAAGGGGTCAGCCCCAGCATTTT.